This T cell receptor (beta chain) was identified in a study of T cells after yellow fever vaccination. Study overall: The fractions with low cell numbers were processed using SMART-Seq v4 Ultra Low Input. Whole-study findings and limits: The booster response re-showed most primary clones: approximately 95% CD4, roughly 91% CD8. Researchers noted that a small share of clonotypes showed up in both CD4 and CD8 compartments.

This clonotype was counted only a few times. Its antigen is undetermined. In making TCR cDNA, 5'RACE template switching added a universal primer site and UMIs to it. Using its own MiXCR run on the 5' RACE reads, TCRdb lists one record per CDR3 protein. The sample carries approximately 550,000 distinct CDR3 sequences, under 25% recorded once. V gave up 1 base and J gave up 4 bases, with 13 bases separating them. CDR3 length: 15 amino acids. Germline CDR1 and CDR2: SGDLS and YYNGEE. V gene TRBV9 combines with J gene TRBJ2-3; possible D gene TRBD2, 6 bases. This receptor was identified in a man aged 25 to 45 who received the YFV17D yellow fever vaccine. The specimen was PBMCs, collected 15 days after the yellow fever booster vaccination. In DNA, the CDR3 is TGTGCCAGCAGCGTACCTCCGGGAGCCCCAGATACGCAGTATTTT. Its translation is CASSVPPGAPDTQYF.